These 18 T cell receptor beta chains share one sample of origin, sequenced in a study of T cells in Graves' hyperthyroidism and ophthalmopathy. Researchers amplified the TCR beta CDR3 regions from RNA transcripts. HTBI primers were used for first-round RT-PCR of the TCR CDR3. TCRdb redid the calling of the multiplex PCR reads with MiXCR, one entry per CDR3 protein. The profile shows 45,000 to 55,000 distinct CDR3 sequences, 45% to 65% of them singletons. The source material was peripheral blood or thyroid tissue (not recorded which). Source of these receptors: a man aged 18 to 30 with Graves' hyperthyroidism.

With regard to this clonotype: A read error may account for a junction end that differs from germline. V is TRBV6-6 and J is TRBJ1-6; 7 nucleotides line up with TRBD1. The CDR3 spans 15 residues. Germline loops: CDR1 MNHNY, CDR2 SVGAGI (reference sequence). The CDR3 is CASIPSDRTKSPLYF. CDR3 nucleotide sequence: TGTGCCAGCATTCCCTCGGACAGGACGAAGTCACCCCTCTACTTT.

The chain uses TRBV7-8 and TRBJ2-7; perhaps TRBD2 as D (5 bases). This CDR3 contains 15 residues. From germline, CDR1 is SGHVS and CDR2 FQNEAQ. Between the trimmed V and J ends, which lost 4 bases and 2 bases, there was a span of 15 bases. Here the CDR3 reads CASSSRTYPTYEQYF. The CDR3 DNA follows: TGTGCCAGCAGCTCCAGGACTTACCCAACCTACGAGCAGTACTTC.

The J gene is TRBJ2-7, the V gene TRBV5-1, with D unclear. Germline lookup yields CDR1 SGHRS and CDR2 YFSETQ. This CDR3 region has 13 residues. Between the trimmed V and J ends, which lost 4 bases and 0 bases, there was a span of 8 bases. CDR3 DNA: TGCGCCAGCAGCCCTGCCATCTCCTACGAGCAGTACTTC. The encoded protein is CASSPAISYEQYF.

Only one count was recorded for this clonotype. The V gene is TRBV5-1, the J gene TRBJ2-7; 8 bases are a match to TRBD1. The CDR3 is 13 residues long. J gave up 3 bases and V 6 bases, and 5 bases lay outside the gene matches. Germline assignment: CDR1 SGHRS and CDR2 YFSETQ. CDR3 protein: CASNPDRGYEQYF. Written as DNA, the CDR3 is TGCGCCAGCAACCCCGACAGGGGCTACGAGCAGTACTTC.

A word on this clonotype: The junction and the germline gene differ at one end; a read error may be behind it. The CDR3 sequence is CAISGTGVETQHF. The CDR3 region has the DNA TGTGCCATCAGCGGCACAGGGGTGGAGACCCAGCACTTC. The V and J genes are TRBV10-3 and TRBJ2-5, with 7 bases matching TRBD1. Germline CDR1 and CDR2: ENHRY and SYGVKD. The CDR3 consists of 13 residues.

This clonotype was observed at least ten times. The CDR3 region is CASSPVWGTDTQYF. The CDR3 DNA follows: TGTGCCAGCAGCCCTGTGTGGGGAACTGATACGCAGTATTTT. The chain links TRBV7-9 to TRBJ2-3; unclear D gene. The CDR3 extends over 14 amino acids. Trimming pared 5 bases from V and 6 bases from J, leaving 15 bases between. Germline values: CDR1 SEHNR, CDR2 FQNEAQ (reference sequence).

The J gene is TRBJ1-5, the V gene TRBV2, with D hard to call. V was cut by 7 bases and J by 4 bases, with 11 bases left in between. This CDR3 region has 13 residues. The V gene's germline CDR1 is SNHLY and CDR2 FYNNEI. CDR3 DNA: TGTGCCAGCACCACGGAGAGGAATCAGCCCCAGCATTTT. Protein sequence: CASTTERNQPQHF. The whole variable domain, remainder taken from reference TRBV2 and TRBJ1-5, is EPEVTQTPSHQVTQMGQEVILRCVPISNHLYFYWYRQILGQKVEFLVSFYNNEISEKSEIFDDQFSVERPDGSNFTLKIRSTKLEDSAMYFCASTTERNQPQHFGDGTRLSIL.

The table lists this clonotype with many counts. The V and J genes are TRBV9 and TRBJ2-3, with 10 bases lining up with TRBD2. CDR3 size: 16 residues. Trimming at V came to 2 bases and at J to 4 bases, leaving 7 bases not matched to a gene. Germline V gene lookup returns CDR1 SGDLS and CDR2 YYNGEE. The CDR3 DNA is TGTGCCAGCAGCGTCGCCTTAGCGGGAGGACCAGATACGCAGTATTTT. Its translation: CASSVALAGGPDTQYF.

This clonotype was observed many times. The chain joins TRBV13 to TRBJ1-2, with a weak D call TRBD1 (5 bases). The CDR3 is 17 residues long. The V end was cut by 5 bases, the J end by 4 bases, with 23 bases between. Germline CDR1 PRHDT, CDR2 FYEKMQ (reference sequence). CDR3 amino acids: CASSGRESPDGGYGYTF. In DNA, the CDR3 is TGTGCCAGCAGCGGTAGAGAAAGTCCAGATGGGGGCTATGGCTACACCTTC.

The genes are TRBV11-2 and TRBJ2-7; TRBD1 aligns across 10 bases. CDR3 size: 13 residues. V was clipped by 8 bases and J by 5 bases; unmatched bases: 6. Germline V lookup: CDR1 SGHAT, CDR2 FQNNGV. CDR3 DNA: TGTGCCAGCCGCCCAGGGACAGGGGACGAGCAGTACTTC. Protein sequence: CASRPGTGDEQYF.

Only a few counts were recorded for this clonotype. The chain employs TRBV12-3 or TRBV12-4 and TRBJ2-6, with no clear D. The length of the CDR3 is 13 residues. V gave up 3 bases and J gave up 4 bases, with 4 bases separating them. The DNA for the CDR3 is TGTGCCAGCAGTTTGGTGGGGGCCAACGTCCTGACTTTC. Translated: CASSLVGANVLTF.

This clonotype occurred once. CDR3 amino acids: CASSSGADLEQYF. CDR3 sequence (DNA): TGTGCCAGCAGCTCGGGTGCGGATCTGGAGCAGTACTTC. J is TRBJ2-7 and V is TRBV2; unclear D gene. Trimming stripped 6 bases from V and 7 bases from J, with 16 bases between. Germline V gene lookup returns CDR1 SNHLY and CDR2 FYNNEI. This CDR3 is built from 13 residues.

The chain recombines TRBV7-9 with TRBJ1-5, with a weak D call TRBD1 (6 bases). The CDR3 sequence is 14 residues long. Looked up from germline, CDR1 is SEHNR and CDR2 is FQNEAQ (reference sequence). Trimming stripped 11 bases from V and 4 bases from J, with 18 bases between. CDR3 loop: CASTWEGGNQPQHF. CDR3 in DNA: TGTGCCTCCACTTGGGAGGGGGGGAATCAGCCCCAGCATTTT.

This clonotype came up a few times. The chain recombines TRBV29-1 with TRBJ2-2; 9 bases fit TRBD1. The CDR3 runs 13 residues. After removal of 7 bases from V and 5 bases from J, the junction contained 5 bases not matched to a gene. Germline V lookup: CDR1 SQVTM, CDR2 ANQGSEA. The CDR3 loop is CSADRGWTGELFF. The CDR3 DNA reads as TGCAGCGCTGACAGGGGGTGGACCGGGGAGCTGTTTTTT.

In this sample, this clonotype turned up many times. The chain has TRBV29-1 and TRBJ1-2; D is possibly TRBD1 (6 bases). With 7 bases removed from V and 4 bases from J, the gap between germline ends came to 16 bases. CDR1 is SQVTM, CDR2 ANQGSEA, per germline. The CDR3 is 13 amino acids. CDR3 DNA: TGCAGCGGTGGAGGGGGGCCCGGCTATGGCTACACCTTC. This translates into CSGGGGPGYGYTF.

Concerning this clonotype: A much larger clone lies one base from this, so it may be a read error. This chain joins TRBV6-2 or TRBV6-3 and TRBJ1-3; D gene uncertain. Germline V gene lookup returns CDR1 MNHEY and CDR2 SVGEGT. CDR3 length: 14 residues. Deletions cut 7 bases from V and 0 bases from J, with 10 bases between. CDR3 DNA: TGTGCCAGCACCGGACGGTACTCTGGAAACACCATATATTTT. It codes for CASTGRYSGNTIYF.

The gene calls are TRBV20-1 and TRBJ1-5; possible D gene TRBD1, 6 bases. V lost 5 bases and J 3 bases, leaving 14 bases between the germline ends. CDR1 and CDR2 from the germline V gene are DFQATT and SNEGSKA (reference sequence). The CDR3 extends over 14 amino acids. CDR3 sequence (DNA): TGCAGTGCTGCGATGGACAGAAACAATCAGCCCCAGCATTTT. Translation gives CSAAMDRNNQPQHF.

As to this clonotype: In this CDR3 the conserved last residue, phenylalanine or tryptophan, is missing, so a read error is likely. The limits of the CDR3 on the DNA are not certain, so only TCRdb's listed CDR3 is given. The chain recombines TRBV29-1 with TRBJ1-1. The CDR3 spans 12 amino acids, including both terminal residues. Germline lookup yields CDR1 SQVTM and CDR2 ANQGSEA. The CDR3 here is CSVELSGTEAYL.